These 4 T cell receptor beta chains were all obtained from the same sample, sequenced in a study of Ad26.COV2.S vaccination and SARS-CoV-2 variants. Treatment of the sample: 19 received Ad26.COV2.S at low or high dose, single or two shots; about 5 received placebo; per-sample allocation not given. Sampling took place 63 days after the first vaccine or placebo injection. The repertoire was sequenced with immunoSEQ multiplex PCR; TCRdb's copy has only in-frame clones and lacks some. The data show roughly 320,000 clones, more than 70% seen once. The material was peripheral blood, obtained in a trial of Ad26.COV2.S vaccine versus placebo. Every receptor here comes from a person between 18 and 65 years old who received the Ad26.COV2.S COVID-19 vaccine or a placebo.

The CDR3 protein is CASSVVGSDTQYF. CDR3 bases: TGTGCCAGCAGCGTAGTGGGGTCAGATACGCAGTATTTT. The chain employs TRBV9 and TRBJ2-3, with D unclear. CDR1 and CDR2 from the germline V gene are SGDLS and YYNGEE. The CDR3 sequence is 13 residues long. V was trimmed by 0 bases and J by 4 bases, leaving 6 bases between them.

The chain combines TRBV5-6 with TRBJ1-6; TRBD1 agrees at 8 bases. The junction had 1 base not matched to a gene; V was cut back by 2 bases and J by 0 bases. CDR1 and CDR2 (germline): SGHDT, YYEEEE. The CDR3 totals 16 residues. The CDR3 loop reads CASSFDRGSYNSPLHF. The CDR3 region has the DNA TGTGCCAGCAGCTTTGACAGGGGCTCCTATAATTCACCCCTCCACTTT.

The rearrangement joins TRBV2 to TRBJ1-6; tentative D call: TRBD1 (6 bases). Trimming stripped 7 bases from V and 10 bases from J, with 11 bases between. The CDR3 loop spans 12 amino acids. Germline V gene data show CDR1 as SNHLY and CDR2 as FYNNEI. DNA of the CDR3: TGTGCCAGCAAGGGGGGTGCATCACCCCTCCACTTT. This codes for CASKGGASPLHF.

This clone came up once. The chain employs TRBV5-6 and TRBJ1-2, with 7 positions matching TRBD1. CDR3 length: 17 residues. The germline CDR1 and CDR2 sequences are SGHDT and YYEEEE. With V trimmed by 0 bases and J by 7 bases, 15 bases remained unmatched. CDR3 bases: TGTGCCAGCAGCTTGGAAACAGGGGCGCGCCCCGGTCTTGGCTACACCTTC. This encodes CASSLETGARPGLGYTF.